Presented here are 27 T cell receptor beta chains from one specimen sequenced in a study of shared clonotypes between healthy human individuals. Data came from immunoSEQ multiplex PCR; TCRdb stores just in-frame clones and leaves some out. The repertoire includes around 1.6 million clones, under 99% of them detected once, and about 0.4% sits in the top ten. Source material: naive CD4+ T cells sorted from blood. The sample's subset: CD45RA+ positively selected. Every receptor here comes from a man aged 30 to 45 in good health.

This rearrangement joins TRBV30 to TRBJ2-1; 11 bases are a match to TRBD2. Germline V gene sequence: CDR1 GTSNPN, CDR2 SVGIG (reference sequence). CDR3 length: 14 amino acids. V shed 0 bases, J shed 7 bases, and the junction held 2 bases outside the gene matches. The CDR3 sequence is CAWSVLAGGNEQFF. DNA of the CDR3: TGTGCCTGGAGTGTCCTAGCGGGAGGAAATGAGCAGTTCTTC.

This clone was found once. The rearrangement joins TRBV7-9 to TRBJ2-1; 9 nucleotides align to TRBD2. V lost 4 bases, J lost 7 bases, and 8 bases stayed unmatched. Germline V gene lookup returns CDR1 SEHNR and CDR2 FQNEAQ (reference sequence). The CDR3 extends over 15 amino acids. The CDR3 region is CASSSTSGPTNEQFF. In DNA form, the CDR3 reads TGTGCCAGCAGCTCAACTAGCGGGCCGACAAATGAGCAGTTCTTC. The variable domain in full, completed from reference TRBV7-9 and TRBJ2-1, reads DTGVSQNPRHKITKRGQNVTFRCDPISEHNRLYWYRQTLGQGPEFLTYFQNEAQLEKSRLLSDRFSAERPKGSFSTLEIQRTEQGDSAMYLCASSSTSGPTNEQFFGPGTRLTVL.

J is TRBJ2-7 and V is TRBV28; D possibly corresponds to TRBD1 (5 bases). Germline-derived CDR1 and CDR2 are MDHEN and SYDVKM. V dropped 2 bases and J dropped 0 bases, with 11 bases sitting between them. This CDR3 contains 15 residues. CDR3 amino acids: CASSLGAVSSYEQYF. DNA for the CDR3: TGTGCCAGCAGTTTAGGGGCAGTAAGCTCCTACGAGCAGTACTTC. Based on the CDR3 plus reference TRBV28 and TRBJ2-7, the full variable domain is DVKVTQSSRYLVKRTGEKVFLECVQDMDHENMFWYRQDPGLGLRLIYFSYDVKMKEKGDIPEGYSVSREKKERFSLILESASTNQTSMYLCASSLGAVSSYEQYFGPGTRLTVT.

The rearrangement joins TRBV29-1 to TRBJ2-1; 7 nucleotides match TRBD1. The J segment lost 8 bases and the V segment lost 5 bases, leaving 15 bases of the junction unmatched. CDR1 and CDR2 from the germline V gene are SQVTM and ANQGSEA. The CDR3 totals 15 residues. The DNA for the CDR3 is TGCAGCGTTCGACCGAGGGGGCTGTACACGTATGAGCAGTTCTTC. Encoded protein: CSVRPRGLYTYEQFF.

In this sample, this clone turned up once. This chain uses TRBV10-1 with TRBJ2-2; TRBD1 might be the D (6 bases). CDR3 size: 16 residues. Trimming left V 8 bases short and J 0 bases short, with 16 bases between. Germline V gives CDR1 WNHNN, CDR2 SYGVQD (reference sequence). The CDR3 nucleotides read TGCGCCAGCGGCGTCGGACAGACCTCGAACACCGGGGAGCTGTTTTTT. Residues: CASGVGQTSNTGELFF.

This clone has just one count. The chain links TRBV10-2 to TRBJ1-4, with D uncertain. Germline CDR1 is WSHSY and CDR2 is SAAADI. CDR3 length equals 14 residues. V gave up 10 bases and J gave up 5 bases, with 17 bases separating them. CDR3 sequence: CATRPGVPNEKLFF. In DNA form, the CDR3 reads TGCGCCACTAGGCCGGGAGTTCCCAATGAAAAACTGTTTTTT.

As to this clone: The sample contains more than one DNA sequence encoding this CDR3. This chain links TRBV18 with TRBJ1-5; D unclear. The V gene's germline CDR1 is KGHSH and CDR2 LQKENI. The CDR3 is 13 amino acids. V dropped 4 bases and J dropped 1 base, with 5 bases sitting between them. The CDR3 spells CASSLDSNQPQHF. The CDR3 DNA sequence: TGTGCCAGCTCACTGGACAGCAATCAGCCCCAGCATTTT.

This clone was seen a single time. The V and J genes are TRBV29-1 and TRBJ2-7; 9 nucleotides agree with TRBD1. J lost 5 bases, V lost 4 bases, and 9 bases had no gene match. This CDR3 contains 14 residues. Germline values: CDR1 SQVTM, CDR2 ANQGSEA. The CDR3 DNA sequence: TGCAGCGTTGGGCAAAGGACAGGGGCCCACGAGCAGTACTTC. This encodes CSVGQRTGAHEQYF.

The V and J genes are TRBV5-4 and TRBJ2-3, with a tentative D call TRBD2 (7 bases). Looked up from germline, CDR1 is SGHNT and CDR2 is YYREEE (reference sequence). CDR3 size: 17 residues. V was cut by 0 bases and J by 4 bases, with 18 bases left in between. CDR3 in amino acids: CASSLGRGGASADTQYF. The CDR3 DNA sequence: TGTGCCAGCAGCTTGGGTAGAGGGGGGGCTAGCGCAGATACGCAGTATTTT.

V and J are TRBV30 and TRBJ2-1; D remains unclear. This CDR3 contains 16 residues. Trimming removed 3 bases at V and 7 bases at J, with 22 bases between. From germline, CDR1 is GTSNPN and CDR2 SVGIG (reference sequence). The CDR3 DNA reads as TGTGCCTGGAGGGTAAACCACTTGGTGGGGAATAATGAGCAGTTCTTC. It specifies CAWRVNHLVGNNEQFF.

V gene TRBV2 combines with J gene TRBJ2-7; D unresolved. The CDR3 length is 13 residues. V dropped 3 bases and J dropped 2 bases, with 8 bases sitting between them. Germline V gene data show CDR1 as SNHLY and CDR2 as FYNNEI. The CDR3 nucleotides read TGTGCCAGCAGTGATGGCAGTACCTACGAGCAGTACTTC. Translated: CASSDGSTYEQYF. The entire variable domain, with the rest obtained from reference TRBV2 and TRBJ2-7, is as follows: EPEVTQTPSHQVTQMGQEVILRCVPISNHLYFYWYRQILGQKVEFLVSFYNNEISEKSEIFDDQFSVERPDGSNFTLKIRSTKLEDSAMYFCASSDGSTYEQYFGPGTRLTVT.

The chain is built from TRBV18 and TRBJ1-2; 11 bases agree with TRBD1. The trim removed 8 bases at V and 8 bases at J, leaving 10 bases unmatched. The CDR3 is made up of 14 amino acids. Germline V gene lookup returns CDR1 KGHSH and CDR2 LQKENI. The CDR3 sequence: CASAGGTGGGGYTF. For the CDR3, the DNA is TGTGCCAGCGCCGGCGGGACAGGGGGAGGCGGCTACACCTTC.

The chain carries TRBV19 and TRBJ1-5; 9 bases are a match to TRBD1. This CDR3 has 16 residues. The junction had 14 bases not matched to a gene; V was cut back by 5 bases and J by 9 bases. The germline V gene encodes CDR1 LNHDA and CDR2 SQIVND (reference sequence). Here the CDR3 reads CASSPPGQGQFRPQHF. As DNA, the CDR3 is TGTGCCAGTAGTCCACCAGGACAGGGGCAATTCCGGCCCCAGCATTTT.

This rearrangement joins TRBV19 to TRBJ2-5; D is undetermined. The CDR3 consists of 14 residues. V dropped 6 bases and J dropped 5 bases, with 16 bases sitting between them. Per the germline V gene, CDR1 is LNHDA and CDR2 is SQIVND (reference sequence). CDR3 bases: TGTGCCAGTAGCATCGGGCTAGGTCTTGAGACCCAGTACTTC. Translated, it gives CASSIGLGLETQYF.

The CDR3 spells CSTRPSTDTQYF. DNA for the CDR3: TGCAGCACCAGACCTAGCACAGATACGCAGTATTTT. The rearrangement links TRBV29-1 to TRBJ2-3; D is ambiguous. Germline CDR1 and CDR2: SQVTM and ANQGSEA. V was trimmed by 8 bases and J by 0 bases, leaving 9 bases between them. The CDR3 consists of 12 residues.

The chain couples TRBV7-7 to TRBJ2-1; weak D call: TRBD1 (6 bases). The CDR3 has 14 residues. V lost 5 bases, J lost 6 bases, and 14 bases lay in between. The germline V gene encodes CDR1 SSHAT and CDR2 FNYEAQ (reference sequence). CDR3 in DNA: TGTGCCAGCAGCCCAGGGGCTGCCACCAATGAGCAGTTCTTC. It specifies CASSPGAATNEQFF.

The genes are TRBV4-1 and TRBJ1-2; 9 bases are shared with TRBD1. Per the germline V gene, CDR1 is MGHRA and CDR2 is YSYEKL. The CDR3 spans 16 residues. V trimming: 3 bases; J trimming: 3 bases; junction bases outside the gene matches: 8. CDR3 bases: TGCGCCAGCAGCCATTTACAGGGGGCGCAGGACTATGGCTACACCTTC. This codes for CASSHLQGAQDYGYTF.

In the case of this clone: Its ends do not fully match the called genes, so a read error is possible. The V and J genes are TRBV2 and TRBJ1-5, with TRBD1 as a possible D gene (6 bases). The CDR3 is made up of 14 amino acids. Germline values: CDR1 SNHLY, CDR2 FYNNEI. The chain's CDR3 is CASNEGQNNQPQHF. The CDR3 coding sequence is TGTGCCAGCAATGAAGGACAGAACAATCAGCCCCAGCATTTT.

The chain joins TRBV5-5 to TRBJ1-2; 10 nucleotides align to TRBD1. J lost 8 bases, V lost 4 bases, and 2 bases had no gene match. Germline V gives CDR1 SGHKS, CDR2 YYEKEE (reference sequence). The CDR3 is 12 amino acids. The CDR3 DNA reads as TGTGCCAGCAGCGGACAGGGGGTCGGCTACACCTTC. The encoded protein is CASSGQGVGYTF.

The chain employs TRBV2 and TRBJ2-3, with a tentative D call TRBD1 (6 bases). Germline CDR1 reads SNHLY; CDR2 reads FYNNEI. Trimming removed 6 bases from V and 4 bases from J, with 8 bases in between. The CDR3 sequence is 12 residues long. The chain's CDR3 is CASSPGADTQYF. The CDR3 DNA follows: TGTGCCAGCAGCCCAGGGGCAGATACGCAGTATTTT.

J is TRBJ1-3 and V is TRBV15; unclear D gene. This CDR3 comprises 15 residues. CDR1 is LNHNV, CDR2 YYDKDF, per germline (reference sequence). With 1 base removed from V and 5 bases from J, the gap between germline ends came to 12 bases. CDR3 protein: CATSRVRQDRNTIYF. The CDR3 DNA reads TGTGCCACCAGCAGAGTAAGGCAAGATCGAAACACCATATATTTT.

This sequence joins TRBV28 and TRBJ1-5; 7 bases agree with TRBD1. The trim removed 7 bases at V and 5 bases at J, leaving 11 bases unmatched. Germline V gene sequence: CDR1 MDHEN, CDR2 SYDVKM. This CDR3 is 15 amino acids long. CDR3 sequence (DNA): TGTGCCAGCACCTTACCCGACAGGGTCGATCAGCCCCAGCATTTT. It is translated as CASTLPDRVDQPQHF.

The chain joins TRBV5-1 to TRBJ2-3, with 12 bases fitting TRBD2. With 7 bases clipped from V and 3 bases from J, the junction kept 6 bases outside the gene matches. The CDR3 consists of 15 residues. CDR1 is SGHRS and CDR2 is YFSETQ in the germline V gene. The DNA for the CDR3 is TGCGCCAGCTCCGGACTAGCGGGGTCGACAGATACGCAGTATTTT. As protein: CASSGLAGSTDTQYF. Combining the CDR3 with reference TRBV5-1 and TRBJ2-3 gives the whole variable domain KAGVTQTPRYLIKTRGQQVTLSCSPISGHRSVSWYQQTPGQGLQFLFEYFSETQRNKGNFPGRFSGRQFSNSRSEMNVSTLELGDSALYLCASSGLAGSTDTQYFGPGTRLTVL.

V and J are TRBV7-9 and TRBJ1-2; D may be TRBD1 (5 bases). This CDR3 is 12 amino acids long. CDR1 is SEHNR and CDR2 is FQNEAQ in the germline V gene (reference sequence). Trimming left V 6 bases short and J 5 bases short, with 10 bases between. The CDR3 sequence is CASRDRGYGYTF. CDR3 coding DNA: TGTGCCAGCAGAGATAGGGGTTATGGCTACACCTTC.

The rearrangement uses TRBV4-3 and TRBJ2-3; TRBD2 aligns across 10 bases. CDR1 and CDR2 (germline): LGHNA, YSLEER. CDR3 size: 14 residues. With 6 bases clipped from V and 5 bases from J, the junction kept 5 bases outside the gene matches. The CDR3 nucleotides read TGCGCCAGCAGAGCGGGAGGGCCTGGAGATACGCAGTATTTT. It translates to CASRAGGPGDTQYF.

CDR3 in DNA: TGTGCCAGTAGTATTATCTTTGGCGGCGGCACAGATACGCAGTATTTT. Amino acids: CASSIIFGGGTDTQYF. V and J are TRBV19 and TRBJ2-3; D remains unclear. The CDR3 loop spans 16 amino acids. V was shortened by 3 bases and J by 1 base, with 14 bases between the two germline ends. Germline CDR1 reads LNHDA; CDR2 reads SQIVND (reference sequence).

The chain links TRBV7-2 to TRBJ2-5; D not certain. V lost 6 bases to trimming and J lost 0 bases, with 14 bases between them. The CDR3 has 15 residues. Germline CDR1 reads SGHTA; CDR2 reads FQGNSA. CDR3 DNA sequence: TGTGCCAGCAGTCCCCGTGCCCCCTACCAAGAGACCCAGTACTTC. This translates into CASSPRAPYQETQYF.